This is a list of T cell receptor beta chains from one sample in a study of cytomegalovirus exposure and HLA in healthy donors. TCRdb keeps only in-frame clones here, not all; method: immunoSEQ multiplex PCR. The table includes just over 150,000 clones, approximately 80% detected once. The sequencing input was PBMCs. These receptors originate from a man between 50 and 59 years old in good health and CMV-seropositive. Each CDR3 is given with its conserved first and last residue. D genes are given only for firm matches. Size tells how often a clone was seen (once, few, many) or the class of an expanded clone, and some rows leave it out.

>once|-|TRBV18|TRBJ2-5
CASSPPRAETQYF
TGTGCCAGCTCACCACCGAGAGCAGAGACCCAGTACTTC
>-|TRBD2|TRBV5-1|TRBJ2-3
CASSVSGGPTDTQYF
TGCGCCAGCAGCGTTAGCGGGGGGCCAACAGATACGCAGTATTTT
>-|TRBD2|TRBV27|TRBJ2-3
CASSSPSGGDTQYF
TGTGCCAGCAGTTCGCCTAGCGGGGGTGATACGCAGTATTTT
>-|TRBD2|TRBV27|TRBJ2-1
CASSSPGTSGSYLGGNEQFF
TGTGCCAGCAGTTCACCCGGGACTAGCGGGAGTTATTTGGGGGGGAATGAGCAGTTCTTC
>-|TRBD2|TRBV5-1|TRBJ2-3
CASSHAGGDTQYF
TGCGCCAGCAGCCACGCGGGGGGAGATACGCAGTATTTT
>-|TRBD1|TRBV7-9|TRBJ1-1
CASSLDGDRATEAFF
TGTGCCAGCAGCTTAGACGGGGACAGGGCCACTGAAGCTTTCTTT
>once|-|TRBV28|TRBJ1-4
CASSQNRFNEKLFF
TGTGCCAGCAGCCAAAACAGGTTTAATGAAAAACTGTTTTTT
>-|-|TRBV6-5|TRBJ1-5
CASSGQYSNQPQHF
TGTGCCAGCAGTGGCCAGTATAGCAATCAGCCCCAGCATTTT
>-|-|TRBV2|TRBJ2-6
CASSRDFALSGANVLTF
TGTGCCAGCAGTCGGGACTTCGCCCTCTCTGGGGCCAACGTCCTGACTTTC
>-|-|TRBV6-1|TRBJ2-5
CASSEQGKTQYF
TGTGCCAGCAGTGAACAGGGGAAGACCCAGTACTTC
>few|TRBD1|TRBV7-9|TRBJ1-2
CASSALPGQEKNYGYTF
TGTGCCAGCAGCGCACTCCCGGGACAGGAAAAGAACTATGGCTACACCTTC
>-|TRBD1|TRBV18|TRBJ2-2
CASSSDRAQFFANTGELFF
TGTGCCAGCTCGTCGGACAGGGCCCAGTTTTTCGCGAACACCGGGGAGCTGTTTTTT
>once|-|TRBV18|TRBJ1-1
CASSPTAGGLPEAFF
TGTGCCAGCTCACCAACGGCGGGGGGGCTACCTGAAGCTTTCTTT
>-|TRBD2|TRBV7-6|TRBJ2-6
CASSLGTSGGGANVLTF
TGTGCCAGCAGCTTAGGGACTAGCGGGGGTGGGGCCAACGTCCTGACTTTC
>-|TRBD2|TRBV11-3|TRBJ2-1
CASSYGRSGRRGDNEQFF
TGTGCCAGCAGCTACGGGAGGAGCGGGAGAAGGGGTGACAATGAGCAGTTCTTC
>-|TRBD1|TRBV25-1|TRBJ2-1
CASSRTGINEQFF
TGTGCCAGCAGCCGGACAGGGATCAATGAGCAGTTCTTC
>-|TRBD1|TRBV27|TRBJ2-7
CASSRQGVVQLGQYF
TGTGCCAGCAGTCGACAGGGGGTAGTTCAGCTTGGGCAGTACTTC
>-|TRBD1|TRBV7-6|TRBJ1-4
CASSAGQRNEKLFF
TGTGCCAGCAGCGCGGGACAGCGGAATGAAAAACTGTTTTTT
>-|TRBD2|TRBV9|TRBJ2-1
CASSVAAGGAYNEQFF
TGTGCCAGCAGCGTAGCGGCGGGGGGGGCCTACAATGAGCAGTTCTTC
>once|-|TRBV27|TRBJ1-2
CASSLQGPVATGFGYTF
TGTGCCAGCAGTCTACAGGGTCCGGTGGCAACGGGGTTCGGCTACACCTTC
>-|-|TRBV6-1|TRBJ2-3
CASSKYRDTQYF
TGTGCCAGCAGTAAATACCGGGATACGCAGTATTTT
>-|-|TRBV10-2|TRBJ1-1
CASGDDLENTEAFF
TGCGCCAGCGGCGATGACTTGGAGAACACTGAAGCTTTCTTT
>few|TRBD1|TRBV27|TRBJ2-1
CASLPTGVGPNEQFF
TGTGCCAGCCTCCCGACAGGGGTGGGCCCCAATGAGCAGTTCTTC
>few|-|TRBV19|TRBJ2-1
CASSIAGAYNEQFF
TGTGCCAGTAGTATAGCGGGGGCCTACAATGAGCAGTTCTTC
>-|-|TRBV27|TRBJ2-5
CASSSGTGTQYF
TGTGCCAGCAGTTCAGGGACTGGGACCCAGTACTTC
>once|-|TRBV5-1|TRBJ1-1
CASSLVGWNTEAFF
TGCGCCAGCAGCTTGGTCGGTTGGAACACTGAAGCTTTCTTT
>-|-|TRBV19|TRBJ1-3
CASMHRGLGNTIYF
TGTGCCAGTATGCACCGGGGTTTAGGAAACACCATATATTTT
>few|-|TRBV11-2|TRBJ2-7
CASSFSSGEYEQYF
TGTGCCAGCAGCTTCAGTTCAGGGGAGTACGAGCAGTACTTC